Listed below are T cell receptor beta chains from one sample, sequenced in a study of blood T cell repertoires in COVID-19. TCRdb keeps only in-frame clones here, not all; method: immunoSEQ multiplex PCR. The sample records more than 250,000 clones, 86% being singletons. The sequenced material came from peripheral blood. Source of these receptors: a woman in her fifties or sixties with acute or convalescent COVID-19. Both conserved end residues are trimmed from each CDR3. Each record gives: V gene, J gene, CDR3 protein.

v_gene: TRBV6-6; j_gene: TRBJ1-1; CDR3aa: ASSEHGATEAF
v_gene: TRBV12-3/TRBV12-4; j_gene: TRBJ2-7; CDR3aa: ASSFAASYEQY
v_gene: TRBV5-1; j_gene: TRBJ1-1; CDR3aa: ASSLRYSSATEAF
v_gene: TRBV28; j_gene: TRBJ1-1; CDR3aa: ASRLFQGGRRTEAF
v_gene: TRBV29-1; j_gene: TRBJ1-1; CDR3aa: SVVGQPTKWAF
v_gene: TRBV6-6; j_gene: TRBJ2-1; CDR3aa: ASSYGTSGTNEQF
v_gene: TRBV7-2; j_gene: TRBJ2-7; CDR3aa: ASSSIPGDEQY
v_gene: TRBV27; j_gene: TRBJ2-7; CDR3aa: ASRRGFGSYEQY
v_gene: TRBV4-1; j_gene: TRBJ1-5; CDR3aa: ASSQYGQGSNQPQH
v_gene: TRBV19; j_gene: TRBJ2-5; CDR3aa: ASSPMGGPQETQY
v_gene: TRBV10-3; j_gene: TRBJ2-3; CDR3aa: AIRDLAGGTDTQY
v_gene: TRBV5-1; j_gene: TRBJ2-3; CDR3aa: ASNSGTDTQY
v_gene: TRBV4-3; j_gene: TRBJ2-2; CDR3aa: ASSPGTGLRGTGELF
v_gene: TRBV18; j_gene: TRBJ1-1; CDR3aa: ASSPEGMTEAF
v_gene: TRBV5-1; j_gene: TRBJ2-3; CDR3aa: ASSLGLASDTQY
v_gene: TRBV7-3; j_gene: TRBJ2-3; CDR3aa: ASSLRTGISTDTQY
v_gene: TRBV6-5; j_gene: TRBJ2-7; CDR3aa: ASSRLAGVYEQY
v_gene: TRBV28; j_gene: TRBJ2-5; CDR3aa: ASSFVGGKETQY
v_gene: TRBV4-2; j_gene: TRBJ2-1; CDR3aa: ASSQDGTSGNEQF
v_gene: TRBV24-1; j_gene: TRBJ1-5; CDR3aa: ATSDPTGVQPQH
v_gene: TRBV19; j_gene: TRBJ2-1; CDR3aa: ASSGIYSYNEQF
v_gene: TRBV7-8; j_gene: TRBJ2-7; CDR3aa: ASSPRASFSYEQY
v_gene: TRBV5-6; j_gene: TRBJ1-1; CDR3aa: ASSSPGGMDTEAF
v_gene: TRBV4-2; j_gene: TRBJ2-1; CDR3aa: ASSQDLGGGFYNEQF
v_gene: TRBV5-1; j_gene: TRBJ2-6; CDR3aa: ASSTAVSGANVLT
v_gene: TRBV24-1; j_gene: TRBJ2-1; CDR3aa: ATSDLLRNEQF
v_gene: TRBV7-2; j_gene: TRBJ1-5; CDR3aa: ASSLRQGNQPQH
v_gene: TRBV6-6; j_gene: TRBJ1-5; CDR3aa: ASSPYTDQPQH
v_gene: TRBV18; j_gene: TRBJ2-3; CDR3aa: ASSPPGGARDTQY
v_gene: TRBV5-1; j_gene: TRBJ2-7; CDR3aa: ASPSGLAGPERGEQY
v_gene: TRBV7-9; j_gene: TRBJ2-7; CDR3aa: ASSWQAGGSYEQY
v_gene: TRBV4-1; j_gene: TRBJ2-7; CDR3aa: ASSQGTGGGSAYEQY
v_gene: TRBV27; j_gene: TRBJ2-1; CDR3aa: ASSLGLAGSSSYNEQF
v_gene: TRBV2; j_gene: TRBJ2-2; CDR3aa: ASSFHYSEVNTGELF
v_gene: TRBV19; j_gene: TRBJ2-5; CDR3aa: ASRPTGQETQY
v_gene: TRBV7-9; j_gene: TRBJ2-3; CDR3aa: ASSLGDRDTDTQY
v_gene: TRBV27; j_gene: TRBJ1-2; CDR3aa: ASRRDGGNYGYT
v_gene: TRBV11-2; j_gene: TRBJ2-1; CDR3aa: ASSRSSGRIYNEQF
v_gene: TRBV6-2/TRBV6-3; j_gene: TRBJ1-2; CDR3aa: ASSGQVGHGYT